This T cell receptor beta chain was retrieved from a study of shared clonotypes between healthy human individuals. This clone was counted once. Naive CD8 cells lacked CD45RO and underwent positive selection for CCR7, leaving out terminally differentiated effector memory CD45RA+ cells. Using immunoSEQ multiplex PCR, the repertoire was profiled, and TCRdb retains in-frame clones only, with some absent. The sample lists around 1.9 million clones; 85% to 95% were seen once. The TCR was taken from a man younger than 35 in good health. Some clones in this sample may be carry-over from other donors' samples. Input material: naive CD8+ T cells from PBMCs.

CDR3 residues: CASSFLTGTGFPYEQYF. The CDR3 bases are TGTGCCAGCAGTTTCCTGACCGGGACAGGGTTCCCCTACGAGCAGTACTTC. The gene calls are TRBV27 and TRBJ2-7; 9 bases are a match to TRBD1. V shed 3 bases, J shed 2 bases, and the junction held 11 bases outside the gene matches. The germline V gene has CDR1 MNHEY and CDR2 SMNVEV (reference sequence). This CDR3 is 17 amino acids long.